These T cell receptor beta chains were read from a single sample in a study of blood T cell repertoires in COVID-19. Generated by immunoSEQ multiplex PCR, the TCRdb table keeps only in-frame clones and is missing some. The sample includes around 180,000 clones, approximately 90% of them seen just once. Sequencing was performed on peripheral blood. The receptors originated from a woman in her twenties or thirties with acute or convalescent COVID-19. Each CDR3 is given with its conserved first and last residue. A D gene is named only where the DNA matches it firmly. A clone size is listed for some rows: how often the clone was seen (once, few, many), or a class if it is expanded.

j_gene: TRBJ2-7
v_gene: TRBV19
d_gene: -
abundance: -
CDR3nt: TGTGCCAGTAGTGGCTTACCCTCTCCTGAGCAGTACTTC
CDR3aa: CASSGLPSPEQYF

j_gene: TRBJ2-2
v_gene: TRBV18
d_gene: -
abundance: -
CDR3nt: TGTGCCAGCTCACTTAATATCGACTCCTCGAACACCGGGGAGCTGTTTTTT
CDR3aa: CASSLNIDSSNTGELFF

j_gene: TRBJ1-5
v_gene: TRBV2
d_gene: -
abundance: few
CDR3nt: TGTGCCAGCACCAAGGGGCATACCAAGCCCCAGCATTTT
CDR3aa: CASTKGHTKPQHF

j_gene: TRBJ1-2
v_gene: TRBV4-1
d_gene: -
abundance: -
CDR3nt: TGCGCCAGCAGCCAAGCCAGGGAAAACTATGGCTACACCTTC
CDR3aa: CASSQARENYGYTF

j_gene: TRBJ2-7
v_gene: TRBV28
d_gene: -
abundance: -
CDR3nt: TGTGCCAGCACTTCAGGGGCACCCTACGAGCAGTACTTC
CDR3aa: CASTSGAPYEQYF

j_gene: TRBJ2-3
v_gene: TRBV5-1
d_gene: TRBD1
abundance: -
CDR3nt: TGCGCCAGCAGCTGGGGGGACAGGGGCGGCACAGATACGCAGTATTTT
CDR3aa: CASSWGDRGGTDTQYF

j_gene: TRBJ1-1
v_gene: TRBV9
d_gene: -
abundance: -
CDR3nt: TGTGCCAGCAGCGGCGGGAAGGACACTGAAGCTTTCTTT
CDR3aa: CASSGGKDTEAFF

j_gene: TRBJ2-3
v_gene: TRBV24-1
d_gene: -
abundance: -
CDR3nt: TGTGCCACCGGCGGCTGGGGCACAGATACGCAGTATTTT
CDR3aa: CATGGWGTDTQYF

j_gene: TRBJ1-4
v_gene: TRBV5-1
d_gene: -
abundance: few
CDR3nt: TGCGCCAGCAGCTTGGGGGGAGCGGAGAGCGAAAAACTGTTTTTT
CDR3aa: CASSLGGAESEKLFF

j_gene: TRBJ2-1
v_gene: TRBV6-2/TRBV6-3
d_gene: TRBD2
abundance: -
CDR3nt: TGTGCCAGCAGTTACGGAGGACTAGCCTGGCCCAATGAGCAGTTCTTC
CDR3aa: CASSYGGLAWPNEQFF

j_gene: TRBJ2-7
v_gene: TRBV9
d_gene: -
abundance: -
CDR3nt: TGTGCCAGCAGCGTAGAGAGTCATAGCTACGAGCAGTACTTC
CDR3aa: CASSVESHSYEQYF

j_gene: TRBJ2-3
v_gene: TRBV5-4
d_gene: TRBD2
abundance: -
CDR3nt: TGTGCCAGCAGCATGGGACTAGCGGGAGGGACAGATACGCAGTATTTT
CDR3aa: CASSMGLAGGTDTQYF

j_gene: TRBJ2-1
v_gene: TRBV13
d_gene: TRBD2
abundance: -
CDR3nt: TGTGCCAGCAGCTTAAAAGGTGCTAGCGGGAAGGGCAATGAGCAGTTCTTC
CDR3aa: CASSLKGASGKGNEQFF

j_gene: TRBJ1-1
v_gene: TRBV10-3
d_gene: TRBD1
abundance: -
CDR3nt: TGTGCCATAGCGGCAGGGGGCTGGTACACTGAAGCTTTCTTT
CDR3aa: CAIAAGGWYTEAFF

j_gene: TRBJ2-2
v_gene: TRBV5-4
d_gene: TRBD2
abundance: -
CDR3nt: TGTGCCAGCGGAGGACTAGCCGGGGAGCTGTTTTTT
CDR3aa: CASGGLAGELFF

j_gene: TRBJ2-3
v_gene: TRBV4-2
d_gene: -
abundance: -
CDR3nt: TGTGCCAGCAGCCAAGATCAAGATACGCAGTATTTT
CDR3aa: CASSQDQDTQYF

j_gene: TRBJ2-3
v_gene: TRBV9
d_gene: TRBD1
abundance: -
CDR3nt: TGTGCCAGCGGACAGGGCACAGATACGCAGTATTTT
CDR3aa: CASGQGTDTQYF

j_gene: TRBJ2-7
v_gene: TRBV27
d_gene: TRBD1
abundance: -
CDR3nt: TGTGCCAGCAGTGTAGACAGGGCACCCGAGCAGTACTTC
CDR3aa: CASSVDRAPEQYF

j_gene: TRBJ1-4
v_gene: TRBV5-6
d_gene: -
abundance: -
CDR3nt: TGTGCCAGCAGCTTGGGTGTCGGAGTCGAAAAACTGTTTTTT
CDR3aa: CASSLGVGVEKLFF

j_gene: TRBJ2-2
v_gene: TRBV28
d_gene: -
abundance: -
CDR3nt: TGTGCCAGCAGTCTAAACTCCGGGGAGCTGTTTTTT
CDR3aa: CASSLNSGELFF

j_gene: TRBJ1-2
v_gene: TRBV5-1
d_gene: -
abundance: -
CDR3nt: TGCGCCAGCAGCTTCGGGGGTAACTATGGCTACACCTTC
CDR3aa: CASSFGGNYGYTF

j_gene: TRBJ2-5
v_gene: TRBV11-2
d_gene: TRBD2
abundance: -
CDR3nt: TGTGCCAGCAGCTTAGTGGCTAGCGGGAGGGCCTTCGAGACCCAGTACTTC
CDR3aa: CASSLVASGRAFETQYF

j_gene: TRBJ2-2
v_gene: TRBV5-6
d_gene: -
abundance: -
CDR3nt: TGTGCCAGCAGCTCCCGAGGGCCTGAGACCGGGGAGCTGTTTTTT
CDR3aa: CASSSRGPETGELFF

j_gene: TRBJ2-7
v_gene: TRBV28
d_gene: -
abundance: -
CDR3nt: TGTGCCAGCAGTTTAGGCGGCCCTCTCTACGAGCAGTACTTC
CDR3aa: CASSLGGPLYEQYF